These T cell receptor beta chains were read from a single sample in a study of control samples from healthy donors and cancer patients. This table comes from immunoSEQ multiplex PCR, and its TCRdb copy is limited to in-frame clones, with some not included. The sample lists some 140,000 clones; 92% were seen once. The sequenced material came from blood. The receptor set was obtained from a man aged 30 to 45 in good health. Each CDR3 is given with its conserved first and last residue. D genes are given only for firm matches. Part of the rows lack a size; the others show once, few, many or a class for expanded clones.

J gene: TRBJ2-3; CDR3 length: 15; D gene: TRBD1; V gene: TRBV24-1; clone size: -; CDR3 DNA: TGTGCCACCAGTGCGAGACAGGGGAAAACAGATACGCAGTATTTT; CDR3 protein: CATSARQGKTDTQYF
J gene: TRBJ1-6; CDR3 length: 16; D gene: -; V gene: TRBV9; clone size: once; CDR3 DNA: TGTGCCAGCAGCGTCGGAACACTGGGTGGGGGGTCACCCCTCCACTTT; CDR3 protein: CASSVGTLGGGSPLHF
J gene: TRBJ1-4; CDR3 length: 13; D gene: TRBD1; V gene: TRBV7-2; clone size: -; CDR3 DNA: TGTGCCAGCAGTCGACAGGGGGCTGAAAAACTGTTTTTT; CDR3 protein: CASSRQGAEKLFF
J gene: TRBJ1-4; CDR3 length: 16; D gene: -; V gene: TRBV7-9; clone size: -; CDR3 DNA: TGTGCCAGCAGTTTAGGGAGGTCGGGAGGTAATGAAAAACTGTTTTTT; CDR3 protein: CASSLGRSGGNEKLFF
J gene: TRBJ2-5; CDR3 length: 14; D gene: TRBD2; V gene: TRBV5-4; clone size: once; CDR3 DNA: TGTGCCAGCAGCTTAAGCGGGAGTAGCGAGACCCAGTACTTC; CDR3 protein: CASSLSGSSETQYF
J gene: TRBJ2-7; CDR3 length: 15; D gene: TRBD2; V gene: TRBV7-2; clone size: -; CDR3 DNA: TGTGCCAGCAGCTTCTCCGGACTAGCGCCCTCCGAGCAGTACTTC; CDR3 protein: CASSFSGLAPSEQYF
J gene: TRBJ1-5; CDR3 length: 13; D gene: -; V gene: TRBV7-2; clone size: -; CDR3 DNA: TGTGCCAGCAGCGTACAGGGCGACCAGCCCCAGCATTTT; CDR3 protein: CASSVQGDQPQHF
J gene: TRBJ2-3; CDR3 length: 16; D gene: TRBD2; V gene: TRBV3-1/TRBV3-2; clone size: -; CDR3 DNA: TGTGCCAGCAGCCAGACTAGCGGGAGGGGCACAGATACGCAGTATTTT; CDR3 protein: CASSQTSGRGTDTQYF
J gene: TRBJ2-7; CDR3 length: 11; D gene: -; V gene: TRBV5-5; clone size: -; CDR3 DNA: TGTGCCAGCAGCCCCAACTACGAGCAGTACTTC; CDR3 protein: CASSPNYEQYF
J gene: TRBJ1-2; CDR3 length: 14; D gene: -; V gene: TRBV6-1; clone size: -; CDR3 DNA: TGTGCCAGCAGTGAGTCGTCGCTTCCCTATGGCTACACCTTC; CDR3 protein: CASSESSLPYGYTF
J gene: TRBJ1-1; CDR3 length: 14; D gene: -; V gene: TRBV18; clone size: -; CDR3 DNA: TGTGCCAGCTCACCGGCAGGGACGAACACTGAAGCTTTCTTT; CDR3 protein: CASSPAGTNTEAFF
J gene: TRBJ1-5; CDR3 length: 14; D gene: TRBD1; V gene: TRBV28; clone size: once; CDR3 DNA: TGTGCCAGCAGTTCCGGGACAGGTAATCAGCCCCAGCATTTT; CDR3 protein: CASSSGTGNQPQHF
J gene: TRBJ2-1; CDR3 length: 13; D gene: TRBD2; V gene: TRBV25-1; clone size: -; CDR3 DNA: TGTGCCAGCCGCGGGGGCTCCTACAATGAGCAGTTCTTC; CDR3 protein: CASRGGSYNEQFF
J gene: TRBJ1-3; CDR3 length: 17; D gene: TRBD1; V gene: TRBV7-2; clone size: -; CDR3 DNA: TGTGCCAGCAGCCCAGGAGACAGGGGGCGAGCTGGAAACACCATATATTTT; CDR3 protein: CASSPGDRGRAGNTIYF
J gene: TRBJ2-7; CDR3 length: 13; D gene: -; V gene: TRBV27; clone size: -; CDR3 DNA: TGTGCCAGCAGTTTCAGGGAAACCTACGAGCAGTACTTC; CDR3 protein: CASSFRETYEQYF
J gene: TRBJ2-7; CDR3 length: 13; D gene: -; V gene: TRBV18; clone size: once; CDR3 DNA: TGTGCCAGCTCACCGGACAGACTCTACGAGCAGTACTTC; CDR3 protein: CASSPDRLYEQYF
J gene: TRBJ1-1; CDR3 length: 11; D gene: -; V gene: TRBV12-3/TRBV12-4; clone size: -; CDR3 DNA: TGTGCCAGCAGTGGCGGGCATGAAGCTTTCTTT; CDR3 protein: CASSGGHEAFF
J gene: TRBJ1-5; CDR3 length: 13; D gene: -; V gene: TRBV11-2; clone size: -; CDR3 DNA: TGTGCCAGCAGCTTAGTGGAAACACAGCCCCAGCATTTT; CDR3 protein: CASSLVETQPQHF
J gene: TRBJ2-2; CDR3 length: 15; D gene: -; V gene: TRBV5-1; clone size: -; CDR3 DNA: TGCGCCAGCAGCGTCACCGGGTTAAACACCGGGGAGCTGTTTTTT; CDR3 protein: CASSVTGLNTGELFF
J gene: TRBJ2-2; CDR3 length: 15; D gene: -; V gene: TRBV11-2; clone size: -; CDR3 DNA: TGTGCCAGCAGCTCTATACAGGGGAGGGGCGGGCAGCTGTTTTTT; CDR3 protein: CASSSIQGRGGQLFF
J gene: TRBJ2-7; CDR3 length: 12; D gene: -; V gene: TRBV7-8; clone size: -; CDR3 DNA: TGTGCCAGCAGCTTTTTTAGGTACGAGCAGTACTTC; CDR3 protein: CASSFFRYEQYF
J gene: TRBJ2-7; CDR3 length: 15; D gene: TRBD1; V gene: TRBV24-1; clone size: -; CDR3 DNA: TGTGCCACCAGTGATCCCGGACAGGGGGTCTACGAGCAGTACTTC; CDR3 protein: CATSDPGQGVYEQYF
J gene: TRBJ1-1; CDR3 length: 13; D gene: -; V gene: TRBV6-6; clone size: -; CDR3 DNA: TGTGCCAGCAGTAGACAGATAAACACTGAAGCTTTCTTT; CDR3 protein: CASSRQINTEAFF
J gene: TRBJ2-3; CDR3 length: 17; D gene: TRBD2; V gene: TRBV24-1; clone size: -; CDR3 DNA: TGTGCCACCAGTGATCCCTTGACTAGCGGGAGTACAGATACGCAGTATTTT; CDR3 protein: CATSDPLTSGSTDTQYF
J gene: TRBJ2-7; CDR3 length: 14; D gene: TRBD1; V gene: TRBV19; clone size: -; CDR3 DNA: TGTGCCAGTAGCCAGAGAGACAGGGGATACGAGCAGTACTTC; CDR3 protein: CASSQRDRGYEQYF
J gene: TRBJ1-2; CDR3 length: 12; D gene: TRBD1; V gene: TRBV30; clone size: -; CDR3 DNA: TGTGCCTGGGGACAGGGGTTCAGAGGCTACACCTTC; CDR3 protein: CAWGQGFRGYTF
J gene: TRBJ2-1; CDR3 length: 15; D gene: -; V gene: TRBV6-5; clone size: -; CDR3 DNA: TGTGCCAGCAGGGGAGCGCGACTAGCCTACAATGAGCAGTTCTTC; CDR3 protein: CASRGARLAYNEQFF
J gene: TRBJ1-1; CDR3 length: 15; D gene: TRBD1; V gene: TRBV6-5; clone size: -; CDR3 DNA: TGTGCCAGCAGTTACAGGGACAGGGGCGGAACTGAAGCTTTCTTT; CDR3 protein: CASSYRDRGGTEAFF
J gene: TRBJ2-3; CDR3 length: 15; D gene: TRBD1; V gene: TRBV27; clone size: -; CDR3 DNA: TGTGCCAGCAGTTTGACAGGGACCTATGCAGATACGCAGTATTTT; CDR3 protein: CASSLTGTYADTQYF
J gene: TRBJ1-6; CDR3 length: 17; D gene: TRBD1; V gene: TRBV5-6; clone size: -; CDR3 DNA: TGTGCCAGCAGCTTGGCCGGCACAGGGGGCGAAAATTCACCCCTCCACTTT; CDR3 protein: CASSLAGTGGENSPLHF
J gene: TRBJ2-1; CDR3 length: 15; D gene: TRBD2; V gene: TRBV6-2/TRBV6-3; clone size: -; CDR3 DNA: TGTGCCAGCAGTAGCAGACTAGCGTTTGGTGTTGAGCAGTTCTTC; CDR3 protein: CASSSRLAFGVEQFF
J gene: TRBJ2-5; CDR3 length: 15; D gene: -; V gene: TRBV7-2; clone size: -; CDR3 DNA: TGTGCCAGCAGCAGTAGAGTAGGGAACCAAGAGACCCAGTACTTC; CDR3 protein: CASSSRVGNQETQYF
J gene: TRBJ1-1; CDR3 length: 14; D gene: -; V gene: TRBV7-9; clone size: -; CDR3 DNA: TGTGCCAGCAGGAGGCCCGAGAGGGCCACTGAAGCTTTCTTT; CDR3 protein: CASRRPERATEAFF
J gene: TRBJ2-2; CDR3 length: 14; D gene: -; V gene: TRBV7-6; clone size: -; CDR3 DNA: TGTGCCAGCAGCTTAGGTGGGGACACCGGGGAGCTGTTTTTT; CDR3 protein: CASSLGGDTGELFF
J gene: TRBJ2-5; CDR3 length: 15; D gene: TRBD1; V gene: TRBV7-9; clone size: -; CDR3 DNA: TGTGCCAGCAGCCGGGACAGGGGGCCCCAAGAGACCCAGTACTTC; CDR3 protein: CASSRDRGPQETQYF
J gene: TRBJ1-5; CDR3 length: 14; D gene: -; V gene: TRBV27; clone size: -; CDR3 DNA: TGTGCCAGCAGTTTACGACAGGGCAATCAGCCCCAGCATTTT; CDR3 protein: CASSLRQGNQPQHF
J gene: TRBJ2-2; CDR3 length: 17; D gene: TRBD2; V gene: TRBV3-1/TRBV3-2; clone size: -; CDR3 DNA: TGTGCCAGCAGCCAAGACGGGTTAGCGGGAGTAGGCGGGGAGCTGTTTTTT; CDR3 protein: CASSQDGLAGVGGELFF